The clone carrying this T cell receptor (beta chain) was recorded at least ten times. Its target is unknown. This record comes from a study of T cells after yellow fever vaccination. Study-level background: The authors prepared low-cell-number fractions using SMART-Seq v4 Ultra Low Input.

Trimming left V 6 bases short and J 2 bases short, with 10 bases between. CDR3 length: 14 residues. Germline loops: CDR1 SNHLY, CDR2 FYNNEI. The study made its TCR cDNA through 5'RACE template switching. That step introduced a universal primer site along with UMIs. One entry per CDR3 protein results from TCRdb running MiXCR on the 5' RACE reads. The sample lists 300,000 to 400,000 distinct CDR3 sequences; about 10% were seen once. Findings and limits, study-wide: The presence of abundant clonotypes contaminating from the bulk population was possible in FACS-sorted repertoires. The secondary T-cell response peaked on day 5, not day 15, but was weaker.

The V gene is TRBV2, the J gene TRBJ2-2; D may be TRBD1 or TRBD2 (5 bases each). This TCR was recovered from a man between 18 and 29 years old who received the YFV17D yellow fever vaccine. Sequences were derived from CD4+ T cells sorted from PBMCs, sampled 45 days after the yellow fever booster vaccination. CDR3 region: CASSRERNTGELFF. The CDR3, as DNA: TGTGCCAGCAGCAGGGAGAGAAACACCGGGGAGCTGTTTTTT.